The 21 T cell receptor beta chains in this list originate from one sample, sequenced in a study of blood T cell repertoires in COVID-19. Using immunoSEQ multiplex PCR, the repertoire was profiled, and TCRdb retains in-frame clones only, with some absent. This table has some 250,000 clones, about 89% appearing once. Sequencing was done on a sample of PBMCs or T cells enriched from blood (not recorded which). Receptors originate from a human donor in a cohort exposed to, infected with or recovered from COVID-19 (not recorded which). The donor label of this sample is uncertain.

The chain has TRBV7-8 and TRBJ1-2; possible D gene TRBD1, 5 bases. Germline CDR1 SGHVS, CDR2 FQNEAQ. The CDR3 loop spans 14 amino acids. Trimming removed 0 bases at V and 8 bases at J, with 13 bases between. CDR3 nucleotides: TGTGCCAGCAGCTTAGCGGAGGGGCAGGAGGGCTACACCTTC. This sequence encodes CASSLAEGQEGYTF.

CDR3: CASSQGPGQGTEAFF. CDR3 nucleotides: TGCGCCAGCAGCCAAGGTCCAGGGCAGGGCACTGAAGCTTTCTTT. The chain couples TRBV4-1 to TRBJ1-1, with D perhaps matching TRBD1 (5 bases). CDR1 and CDR2 from the germline V gene are MGHRA and YSYEKL. V was clipped by 1 base and J by 4 bases, with 13 bases between them. The CDR3 sequence is 15 residues long.

The chain has TRBV19 and TRBJ1-5, with D possibly matching TRBD1 (6 bases). V was clipped by 5 bases and J by 3 bases, with 17 bases between them. The CDR3 consists of 16 residues. The germline V gene encodes CDR1 LNHDA and CDR2 SQIVND (reference sequence). CDR3 in amino acids: CASSVVRTVYNQPQHF. The CDR3 DNA sequence: TGTGCCAGTAGTGTAGTCCGGACAGTTTACAATCAGCCCCAGCATTTT.

V usage is TRBV7-2 and J usage is TRBJ2-2, with D maybe TRBD2 (6 bases). The germline gives CDR1 SGHTA, CDR2 FQGNSA. V gave up 8 bases and J gave up 2 bases, with 15 bases separating them. The CDR3 contains 15 residues. DNA for the CDR3: TGTGCCAGCGGATACCTGGGAGGTAACACCGGGGAGCTGTTTTTT. Amino acids: CASGYLGGNTGELFF.

The CDR3 sequence is CASSLNRDNYEQYF. The CDR3 DNA reads as TGTGCCAGCAGCCTCAACCGGGACAACTACGAGCAGTACTTC. V is TRBV7-2 and J is TRBJ2-7; possible D gene TRBD1, 6 bases. Germline assignment: CDR1 SGHTA and CDR2 FQGNSA. There are 14 residues in the CDR3. V shed 5 bases and J shed 3 bases, with 14 bases lying between them.

The J gene is TRBJ1-1, the V gene TRBV7-2, with unresolved D. The V end lost 1 base, the J end lost 0 bases, and 9 bases lay between the germline ends. Germline V gives CDR1 SGHTA, CDR2 FQGNSA. This CDR3 spans 15 amino acids. Here the CDR3 reads CASSLVLPLNTEAFF. Written as DNA, the CDR3 is TGTGCCAGCAGCTTAGTCCTTCCCTTGAACACTGAAGCTTTCTTT.

CDR3 bases: TGTGCCAGCAGCGTAGTCGGACAGGGACTCACAGATACGCAGTATTTT. This gives the protein CASSVVGQGLTDTQYF. The chain uses TRBV9 and TRBJ2-3, with 8 bases lining up with TRBD1. V lost 0 bases, J lost 2 bases, and 5 bases stayed unmatched. The CDR3 spans 16 residues. Germline loops: CDR1 SGDLS, CDR2 YYNGEE.

This chain links TRBV7-2 with TRBJ1-1; D remains unclear. Germline CDR1 SGHTA, CDR2 FQGNSA. Trimming stripped 1 base from V and 5 bases from J, with 11 bases between. The CDR3 extends over 14 amino acids. The CDR3 DNA follows: TGTGCCAGCAGCTTAGAAAGTCTACGGACTGAAGCTTTCTTT. Protein sequence: CASSLESLRTEAFF.

The sample holds one count of this clone. This chain joins TRBV5-1 and TRBJ2-7; possible D gene TRBD1, 7 bases. V dropped 0 bases and J dropped 3 bases, with 13 bases sitting between them. Germline values: CDR1 SGHRS, CDR2 YFSETQ. This CDR3 contains 15 residues. This CDR3 is CASSLEAGGNYEQYF. CDR3 in DNA: TGCGCCAGCAGCTTGGAGGCAGGGGGGAACTACGAGCAGTACTTC.

The rearrangement links TRBV10-3 to TRBJ2-6; D uncertain. The V end was cut by 0 bases, the J end by 3 bases, with 12 bases between. Germline CDR1 and CDR2: ENHRY and SYGVKD. There are 17 residues in the CDR3. CDR3 region: CAISESSTRSGANVLTF. DNA for the CDR3: TGTGCCATCAGTGAGTCGTCCACGCGTAGTGGGGCCAACGTCCTGACTTTC.

V is TRBV2 and J is TRBJ2-3, with TRBD2 matching 8 bases. V was pared by 6 bases and J by 1 base, with 6 bases of the junction left unmatched. Germline values: CDR1 SNHLY, CDR2 FYNNEI. CDR3 length: 15 amino acids. The CDR3 DNA reads as TGTGCCAGCAGCTTGGGCGGGGGGCGCACAGATACGCAGTATTTT. It encodes CASSLGGGRTDTQYF.

The rearrangement uses TRBV2 and TRBJ1-1, with D tentatively TRBD1 (5 bases). The CDR3 has 14 residues. Germline V gene sequence: CDR1 SNHLY, CDR2 FYNNEI. Trimming removed 3 bases at V and 5 bases at J, with 13 bases between. This CDR3 reads CASSDSAGWTEAFF. The CDR3 DNA is TGTGCCAGCAGTGACTCGGCAGGGTGGACTGAAGCTTTCTTT.

V and J are TRBV19 and TRBJ1-1, with 8 bases lining up with TRBD1. With V trimmed by 6 bases and J by 1 base, 4 bases remained unmatched. CDR3 size: 14 residues. The germline V gene has CDR1 LNHDA and CDR2 SQIVND (reference sequence). The CDR3 protein is CASSQDRGNTEAFF. In nucleotides, the CDR3 is TGTGCCAGTAGCCAAGACAGGGGGAACACTGAAGCTTTCTTT. The whole variable domain, remainder taken from reference TRBV19 and TRBJ1-1, is DGGITQSPKYLFRKEGQNVTLSCEQNLNHDAMYWYRQDPGQGLRLIYYSQIVNDFQKGDIAEGYSVSREKKESFPLTVTSAQKNPTAFYLCASSQDRGNTEAFFGQGTRLTVV.

This rearrangement joins TRBV30 to TRBJ1-2, with 9 bases aligning to TRBD1. The CDR3 spans 13 residues. Germline trimming cut 8 bases from V and 5 bases from J; bases unmatched to any gene: 9. Germline values: CDR1 GTSNPN, CDR2 SVGIG (reference sequence). Written as DNA, the CDR3 is TGTGCCGGAACCCGGGACAGGGATTATGGCTACACCTTC. Translating gives CAGTRDRDYGYTF.

This rearrangement joins TRBV19 to TRBJ1-1; D is perhaps TRBD1 (5 bases). This CDR3 is built from 14 residues. The germline V gene encodes CDR1 LNHDA and CDR2 SQIVND (reference sequence). Trimming took off 5 bases at V and 5 bases at J, with 15 bases between the two ends. Here the CDR3 reads CASSSRGIRTEAFF. DNA of the CDR3: TGTGCCAGTAGTTCTCGGGGGATTAGGACTGAAGCTTTCTTT.

This chain links TRBV2 with TRBJ1-3; 7 bases are shared with TRBD1. CDR1 is SNHLY, CDR2 FYNNEI, per germline. The V gene end was trimmed by 4 bases and the J gene end by 1 base; junction bases not matched to a gene: 7. The CDR3 extends over 16 amino acids. CDR3 residues: CASSGQGPSSGNTIYF. CDR3 nucleotides: TGTGCCAGCAGTGGACAGGGACCCTCGTCTGGAAACACCATATATTTT.

J is TRBJ1-3 and V is TRBV24-1; possibly TRBD1 for D (5 bases). V was clipped by 3 bases and J by 4 bases, with 9 bases between them. This CDR3 is built from 14 residues. Germline lookup yields CDR1 KGHDR and CDR2 SFDVKD. CDR3 sequence reads: CATSDPRQGNTIYF. CDR3 coding DNA: TGTGCCACCAGTGATCCCAGACAGGGAAACACCATATATTTT.

J is TRBJ2-2 and V is TRBV19; 10 nucleotides match TRBD1. The V gene end was trimmed by 7 bases and the J gene end by 4 bases; junction bases not matched to a gene: 15. The CDR3 consists of 18 residues. Germline loops: CDR1 LNHDA, CDR2 SQIVND (reference sequence). CDR3 in DNA: TGTGCCAGTACTCGCGGACAGGGGGTTCCGCGGGGCACCGGGGAGCTGTTTTTT. This gives the protein CASTRGQGVPRGTGELFF.

The V and J genes are TRBV21-1 and TRBJ1-5; TRBD1 was called by the table and not checked on the DNA. TRBV21-1 is a pseudogene. The CDR3 is 22 amino acids. CDR3 loop: CASSPRASKGIGTGGWNQPQHF. CDR3 nucleotide sequence: TGTGCCAGCAGCCCCAGGGCCAGCAAAGGTATAGGGACAGGGGGTTGGAATCAGCCCCAGCATTTT.

This sequence joins TRBV7-2 and TRBJ1-6; a weak D match, TRBD1 (6 bases). There are 13 residues in the CDR3. Germline CDR1 SGHTA, CDR2 FQGNSA. The germline V and J ends were trimmed by 2 bases and 16 bases, with 15 bases remaining between them. CDR3 protein: CASSLLDSSFLHF. The CDR3 DNA reads TGTGCCAGCAGCTTATTGGACAGCAGTTTTCTCCACTTT.

This chain joins TRBV6-2 or TRBV6-3 and TRBJ1-1; tentatively, D is TRBD1 (6 bases). The CDR3 has 16 amino acids. The V end was cut by 2 bases, the J end by 5 bases, with 18 bases between. Per germline, CDR1 MNHEY and CDR2 SVGEGT. The CDR3 nucleotides are TGTGCCAGCAGTTACCCCGAGGCGTCAGGGGAAACTGAAGCTTTCTTT. Translation gives CASSYPEASGETEAFF.